This is a list of T cell receptor beta chains from one sample in a study of Graves' ophthalmopathy and Graves' hyperthyroidism. TCRdb recomputed calls from the multiplex PCR reads with MiXCR, one row per CDR3 protein. The table lists some 1.1 million distinct CDR3 sequences, 35% to 40% of them singletons. Sequencing was performed on peripheral blood or thyroid tissue (not recorded which). The receptors were sampled from an adult man with Graves' hyperthyroidism. CDR3s include the opening cysteine and the closing phenylalanine or tryptophan. The D gene is left open where the match is weak. Size tells how often a clone was seen (once, few, many) or the class of an expanded clone, and some rows leave it out.

NA	TRBV9	TRBJ1-2	NA	CASSVDSRPNYGYTF	TGTGCCAGCAGCGTAGACTCCAGGCCCAACTATGGCTACACCTTC
few	TRBV9	TRBJ1-2	NA	CASSAALYGYTF	TGTGCCAGCAGCGCTGCCCTTTATGGCTACACCTTC
NA	TRBV5-8	TRBJ1-2	NA	CASKVMDKPDGYTF	TGTGCCAGCAAGGTTATGGACAAGCCTGATGGCTACACCTTC
NA	TRBV4-2	TRBJ2-6	TRBD1	CASSQEGGRTEAF	TGTGCCAGCAGCCAAGAAGGGGGCCGGACTGAAGCTTTC
NA	TRBV20-1	TRBJ2-5	TRBD2	CSAQEGLAGGSETQYF	TGCAGTGCCCAAGAGGGGTTAGCGGGAGGGTCAGAGACCCAGTACTTC
few	TRBV30	TRBJ1-6	NA	CAWSASSYNSPLHF	TGTGCCTGGAGCGCAAGCTCCTATAATTCACCCCTCCACTTT
NA	TRBV5-6	TRBJ2-7	TRBD1	CASHSGTGGEQYF	TGTGCCAGCCACAGCGGGACAGGGGGCGAGCAGTACTTC
NA	TRBV25-1	TRBJ1-6	NA	CASLDRSPLHF	TGTGCCAGCTTAGACAGGTCGCCCCTCCACTTT
many	TRBV7-9	TRBJ1-1	NA	CASTERVPTEAFF	TGTGCCAGCACCGAAAGGGTGCCAACTGAAGCTTTCTTT
NA	TRBV5-4	TRBJ2-7	NA	CASSQVHSTSYEQYF	TGCGCCAGCAGCCAAGTCCATTCGACTAGCTACGAGCAGTACTTC
NA	TRBV10-3	TRBJ1-6	NA	CAIRTSPAGPRALHF	TGTGCCATTAGAACAAGTCCGGCAGGCCCCCGGGCCCTCCACTTT
NA	TRBV6-5	TRBJ2-7	NA	CASSSPGSEQYF	TGTGCCAGCAGTTCCCCTGGATCTGAGCAGTACTTC
NA	TRBV29-1	TRBJ1-1	TRBD1	CSGRGAMNTEAFF	TGCAGCGGCAGGGGGGCCATGAACACTGAAGCTTTCTTT
few	TRBV30	TRBJ2-5	NA	CAWDGETQYF	TGTGCCTGGGATGGCGAGACCCAGTACTTC
many	TRBV14	TRBJ2-2	NA	CASSQVGRTGELFF	TGTGCCAGCAGCCAAGTGGGGAGAACCGGGGAGCTGTTTTTT
few	TRBV2	TRBJ1-3	TRBD1	CASSVGTGYSGNTIYF	TGTGCCAGCAGTGTTGGGACAGGTTACTCTGGAAACACCATATATTTT
NA	TRBV6-6	TRBJ2-7	NA	CASSRGRGPLEQYF	TGTGCCAGCAGCCGGGGCAGGGGCCCCCTCGAGCAGTACTTC
NA	TRBV12-3/TRBV12-4	TRBJ1-6	TRBD1	CASRSGGQGYNSPLHF	TGTGCCAGCAGATCCGGAGGACAGGGCTATAATTCACCCCTCCACTTT
many	TRBV5-1	TRBJ2-7	NA	CASSLKASYEQYF	TGCGCCAGCAGCTTGAAAGCTAGCTACGAGCAGTACTTC
NA	TRBV12-3/TRBV12-4	TRBJ2-5	NA	CASRRTAPSETQYF	TGTGCCAGCAGGCGGACAGCCCCAAGTGAGACCCAGTACTTC
few	TRBV25-1	TRBJ1-2	TRBD1	CASSARYRDRVYGYTF	TGTGCCAGCAGCGCACGCTACCGGGACAGGGTGTATGGCTACACCTTC
few	TRBV7-9	TRBJ1-4	NA	CASSLTPPGDREKLFF	TGTGCCAGCAGCTTAACACCCCCTGGCGATAGGGAAAAACTGTTTTTT
many	TRBV29-1	TRBJ1-1	NA	CSVGTGRTEAFF	TGCAGCGTCGGAACAGGAAGGACTGAAGCTTTCTTT
few	TRBV25-1	TRBJ2-7	TRBD2	CASSESGLAGEQYF	TGTGCCAGCAGTGAATCGGGGCTAGCGGGCGAGCAGTACTTC
NA	TRBV12-3/TRBV12-4	TRBJ2-2	NA	CASSLQLNTGELFF	TGTGCCAGCAGTTTACAGTTAAACACCGGGGAGCTGTTTTTT
NA	TRBV10-3	TRBJ2-5	NA	CAMRQETQYF	TGTGCTATGCGGCAAGAGACCCAGTACTTC
few	TRBV4-1	TRBJ2-7	TRBD1	CASSDTGVLNEQYF	TGCGCCAGCAGCGACACAGGGGTTCTGAACGAGCAGTACTTC
many	TRBV10-3	TRBJ2-5	NA	CAISALAETQYF	TGTGCCATCAGTGCCCTGGCGGAGACCCAGTACTTC
many	TRBV24-1	TRBJ2-7	TRBD2	CATSGASGSYEQYF	TGTGCCACCAGTGGTGCTAGCGGGAGTTACGAGCAGTACTTC
many	TRBV7-9	TRBJ2-7	TRBD2	CASSLGTSVSYEQYF	TGTGCCAGCAGCTTAGGGACTAGCGTTTCCTACGAGCAGTACTTC
NA	TRBV5-6	TRBJ2-3	NA	CASSFDPHRSPRDTQYF	TGTGCCAGCAGTTTTGATCCTCATCGGTCCCCACGAGATACGCAGTATTTT
many	TRBV4-1	TRBJ1-2	NA	CASSQSGDGYTF	TGCGCCAGCAGCCAGTCCGGGGACGGCTACACCTTC
NA	TRBV9	TRBJ2-2	NA	CASSVGERVTRTGELFF	TGTGCCAGCAGCGTAGGAGAGAGGGTCACAAGAACCGGGGAGCTGTTTTTT
few	TRBV15	TRBJ2-3	NA	CATSREGSGDTQYF	TGTGCCACCAGCAGAGAAGGATCGGGAGATACGCAGTATTTT
NA	TRBV11-2	TRBJ1-2	NA	CASSFGRGYTF	TGTGCCAGCAGCTTTGGCCGCGGCTACACCTTC
NA	TRBV24-1	TRBJ2-5	NA	CATSEAGLQETQYF	TGTGCCACCAGTGAAGCAGGGCTCCAAGAGACCCAGTACTTC
NA	TRBV29-1	TRBJ1-2	TRBD1	CSVDGQGAGGYTF	TGCAGCGTTGACGGACAGGGGGCGGGTGGCTACACCTTC
many	TRBV7-9	TRBJ2-5	NA	CASSSPETQYF	TGTGCCAGCAGCTCCCCGGAGACCCAGTACTTC
many	TRBV7-2	TRBJ1-5	NA	CASSPARSNQPQHF	TGTGCCAGCAGCCCCGCGAGGAGCAATCAGCCCCAGCATTTT
NA	TRBV12-3/TRBV12-4	TRBJ2-7	NA	CASSYRTFYEQYF	TGTGCCAGCAGTTACCGGACTTTCTACGAGCAGTACTTC
NA	TRBV10-2	TRBJ1-6	TRBD1	CASSLDRGSGSPLHF	TGCGCCAGCAGCCTCGACAGGGGTTCGGGTTCACCCCTCCACTTT
NA	TRBV10-3	TRBJ2-7	TRBD2	CAISDAAGMTYEQYF	TGTGCCATCAGTGATGCAGCGGGGATGACCTACGAGCAGTACTTC